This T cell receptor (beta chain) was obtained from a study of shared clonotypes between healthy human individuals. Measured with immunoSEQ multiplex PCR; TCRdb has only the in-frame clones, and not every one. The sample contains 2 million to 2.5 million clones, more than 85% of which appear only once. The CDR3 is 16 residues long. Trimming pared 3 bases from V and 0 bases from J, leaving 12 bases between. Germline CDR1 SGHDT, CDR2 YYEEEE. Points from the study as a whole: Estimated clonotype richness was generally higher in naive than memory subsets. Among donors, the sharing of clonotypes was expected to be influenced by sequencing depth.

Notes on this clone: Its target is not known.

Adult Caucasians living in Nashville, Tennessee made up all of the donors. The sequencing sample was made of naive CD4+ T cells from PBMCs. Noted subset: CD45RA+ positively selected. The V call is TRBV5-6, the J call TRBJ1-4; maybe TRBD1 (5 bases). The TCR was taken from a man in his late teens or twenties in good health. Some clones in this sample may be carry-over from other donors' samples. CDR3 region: CASSYSGSATNEKLFF. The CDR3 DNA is TGTGCCAGCAGCTACTCAGGGTCCGCAACTAATGAAAAACTGTTTTTT.